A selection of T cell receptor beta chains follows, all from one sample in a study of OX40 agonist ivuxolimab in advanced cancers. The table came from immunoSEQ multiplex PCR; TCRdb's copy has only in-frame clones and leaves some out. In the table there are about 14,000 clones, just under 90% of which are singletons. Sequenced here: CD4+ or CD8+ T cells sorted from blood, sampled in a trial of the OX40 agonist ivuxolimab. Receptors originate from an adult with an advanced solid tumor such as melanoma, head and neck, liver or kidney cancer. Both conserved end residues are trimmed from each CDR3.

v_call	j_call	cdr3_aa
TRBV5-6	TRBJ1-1	ASSLLGTAKSTEAF
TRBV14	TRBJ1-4	ASSQKSGAGEKLF
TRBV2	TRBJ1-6	ASSPDSLWNNSPLH
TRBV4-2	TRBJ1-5	ASSQSGRQVQPQH
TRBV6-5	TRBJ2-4	ASRLTGAAKNIQY
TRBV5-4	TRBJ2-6	ASSPAGAANVLT
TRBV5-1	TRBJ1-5	ASSPGGVGNQPQH
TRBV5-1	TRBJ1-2	ASSLGGTVYGYT
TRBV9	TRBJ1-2	ASSEGQYGYT
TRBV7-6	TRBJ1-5	ASSPGPTGGQPQH
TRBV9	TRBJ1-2	ASSPRTGNYGYT
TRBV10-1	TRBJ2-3	ARPGLIANTQY
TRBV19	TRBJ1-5	ASSIGWNQPQH
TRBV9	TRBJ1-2	ASSVLAPHRDPQGPKHGYT
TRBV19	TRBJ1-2	ASSIRRNYGYT
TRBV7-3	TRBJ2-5	ASSPSGGQETQY
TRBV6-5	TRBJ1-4	ASSRDREQEKLF
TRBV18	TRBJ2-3	ARPVNPIGADTQY
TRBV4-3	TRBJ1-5	ASSQSVYSNQPQH
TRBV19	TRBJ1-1	ASSVQGRGTEAF
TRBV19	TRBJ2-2	ATIGGTGELF
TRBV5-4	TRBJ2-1	ASSLESSLNNEQF
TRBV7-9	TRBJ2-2	ASSSSGGAGGELF
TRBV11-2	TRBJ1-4	ASSLANKNEKLF
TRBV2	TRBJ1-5	ASSPNSNQPQH
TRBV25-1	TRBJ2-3	ASSPVDRSVTDTQY
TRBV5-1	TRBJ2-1	ASSAGDSNYNEQF
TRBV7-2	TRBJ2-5	ASSLVVGTLQETQY
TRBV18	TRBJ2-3	ASSPGISTDTQY
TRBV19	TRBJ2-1	ASSIEGTRKNEQF
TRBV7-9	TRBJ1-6	ASSRGQFNSPLH
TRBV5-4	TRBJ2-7	ASSEGLAGGSIEQY
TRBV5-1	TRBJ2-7	ASSHGTSGAYEQY
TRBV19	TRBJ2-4	ASSIRGLAKNIQY
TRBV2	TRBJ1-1	ASSEWLSGEAF
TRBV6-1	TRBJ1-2	ASSEALGTGNYGYT
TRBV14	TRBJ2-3	ASSQQLAGPSTDTQY
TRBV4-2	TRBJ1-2	ASSQDSWSNYGYT
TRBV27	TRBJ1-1	ASSLYYSSEAF
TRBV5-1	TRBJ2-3	ASSPFSGGTDTQY
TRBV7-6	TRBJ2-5	ASSSSGRGRETQY
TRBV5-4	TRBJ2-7	ASSPTRRAHEQY
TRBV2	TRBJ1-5	ASSDRVGNQPQH
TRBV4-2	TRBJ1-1	ASSQEGAPPTVNTEAF
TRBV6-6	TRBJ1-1	ASSYGLSLNF
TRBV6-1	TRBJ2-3	ASTGWGPGTDTQY